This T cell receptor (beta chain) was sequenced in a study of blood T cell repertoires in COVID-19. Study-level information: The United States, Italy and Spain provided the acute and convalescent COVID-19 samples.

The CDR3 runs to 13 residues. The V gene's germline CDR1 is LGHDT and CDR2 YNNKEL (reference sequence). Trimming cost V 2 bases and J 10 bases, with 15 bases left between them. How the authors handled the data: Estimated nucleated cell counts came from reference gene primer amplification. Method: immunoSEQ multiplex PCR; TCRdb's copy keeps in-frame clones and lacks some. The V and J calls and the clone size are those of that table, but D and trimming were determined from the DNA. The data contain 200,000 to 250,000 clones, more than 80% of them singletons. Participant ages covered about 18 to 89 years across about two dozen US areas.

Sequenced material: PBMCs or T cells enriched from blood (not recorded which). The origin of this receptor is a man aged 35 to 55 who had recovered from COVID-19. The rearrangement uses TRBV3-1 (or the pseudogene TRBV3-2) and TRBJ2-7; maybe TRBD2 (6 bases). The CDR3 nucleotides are TGTGCCAGCAGCCAATTGCGGGACCCATCCCAGTACTTC. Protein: CASSQLRDPSQYF.